A few counts support the clone carrying this T cell receptor beta chain. Authors' processing steps: Reference gene primer amplification gave estimated nucleated cell counts. Sequencing used immunoSEQ multiplex PCR; TCRdb keeps in-frame clones, though not all of them. The V and J calls and clone size were taken over from that table, and D and trimming were inferred from the DNA. The sample has around 140,000 clones; around 72% are singletons. The data belong to a study of blood T cell repertoires in COVID-19. Study at large: Both acute and convalescent COVID-19 samples were obtained from the United States, Italy and Spain.

The CDR3 length is 12 residues. Trimming stripped 3 bases from V and 7 bases from J, with 9 bases between. Germline-derived CDR1 and CDR2 are MDHEN and SYDVKM. The chain combines TRBV28 with TRBJ1-1; tentative D call: TRBD1 (5 bases). The sample consisted of peripheral blood. The TCR originated in a woman aged 60-75 years with acute or convalescent COVID-19. In DNA, the CDR3 is TGTGCCAGCAGTTTGGAACAGGTTGAAGCTTTCTTT. Translation gives CASSLEQVEAFF.